This TCR beta chain was identified in a study of CD8 T cells in ankylosing spondylitis. Study findings and constraints: Disease-linked clones were reportedly significantly enriched in matched ankylosing spondylitis synovial fluid. What appeared characteristic of ankylosing spondylitis blood was a TCR beta motif of seven to nine highly homologous variants.

This CDR3 has 13 residues. V gave up 5 bases and J gave up 11 bases, with 16 bases separating them. Germline V gene data show CDR1 as SGHTA and CDR2 as FQGNSA. TCRdb processed the 5' RACE reads anew with MiXCR; each CDR3 protein has one entry. The repertoire holds 450,000 to 550,000 distinct CDR3 sequences, about 5.4% seen once, with 3.5% in the top ten. This clonotype was observed many times. The antigen is undetermined. The chain links TRBV7-2 to TRBJ1-5; TRBD1 might be the D (6 bases). Sequenced input: blood, either unsorted or a sorted T cell fraction (not recorded which). The receptor was derived from a male donor with ankylosing spondylitis. CDR3 in amino acids: CASSPGVFPTQHF. As DNA, the CDR3 is TGTGCCAGCAGCCCAGGGGTATTTCCAACCCAGCATTTT.